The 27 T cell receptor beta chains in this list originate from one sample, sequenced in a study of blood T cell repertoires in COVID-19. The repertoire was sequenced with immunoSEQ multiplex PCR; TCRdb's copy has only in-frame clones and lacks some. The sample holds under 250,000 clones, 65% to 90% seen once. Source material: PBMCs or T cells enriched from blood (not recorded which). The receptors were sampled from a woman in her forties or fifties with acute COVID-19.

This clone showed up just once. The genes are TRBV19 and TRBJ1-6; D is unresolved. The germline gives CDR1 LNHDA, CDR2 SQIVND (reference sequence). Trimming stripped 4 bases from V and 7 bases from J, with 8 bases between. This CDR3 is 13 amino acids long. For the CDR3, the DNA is TGTGCCAGTAGTACGACTGGCAATTCACCCCTCCACTTT. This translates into CASSTTGNSPLHF.

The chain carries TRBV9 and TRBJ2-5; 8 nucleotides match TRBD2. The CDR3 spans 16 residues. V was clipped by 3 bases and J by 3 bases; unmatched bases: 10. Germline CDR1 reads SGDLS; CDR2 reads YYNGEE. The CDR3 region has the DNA TGTGCCAGCAGCGCCCCGGGCGGTAGCGGGAAAGAGACCCAGTACTTC. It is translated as CASSAPGGSGKETQYF.

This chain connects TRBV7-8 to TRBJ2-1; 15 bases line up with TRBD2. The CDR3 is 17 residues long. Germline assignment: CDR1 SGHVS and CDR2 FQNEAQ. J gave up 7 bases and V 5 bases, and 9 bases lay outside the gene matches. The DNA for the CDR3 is TGTGCCAGCAGCGCCGACCGGACTAGCGGGGGGGGGAATGAGCAGTTCTTC. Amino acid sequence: CASSADRTSGGGNEQFF.

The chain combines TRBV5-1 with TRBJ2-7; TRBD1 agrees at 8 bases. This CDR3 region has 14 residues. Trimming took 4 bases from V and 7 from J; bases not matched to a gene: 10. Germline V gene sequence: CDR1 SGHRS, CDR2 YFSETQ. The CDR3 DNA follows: TGCGCCAGCAGCCAGACAGGGGCAGCGCTGGAGCAGTACTTC. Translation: CASSQTGAALEQYF.

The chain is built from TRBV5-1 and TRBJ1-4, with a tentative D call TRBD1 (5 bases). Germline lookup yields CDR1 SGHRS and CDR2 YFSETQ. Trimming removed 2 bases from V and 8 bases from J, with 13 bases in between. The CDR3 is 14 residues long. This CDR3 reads CASSFSAGTEKLFF. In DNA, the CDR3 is TGCGCCAGCAGCTTTTCCGCGGGGACCGAAAAACTGTTTTTT.

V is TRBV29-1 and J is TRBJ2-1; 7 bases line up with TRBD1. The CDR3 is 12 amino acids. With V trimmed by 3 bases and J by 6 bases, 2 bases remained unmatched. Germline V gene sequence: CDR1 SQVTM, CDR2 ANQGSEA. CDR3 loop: CSVEGTVNEQFF. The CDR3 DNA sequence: TGCAGCGTTGAGGGGACAGTCAATGAGCAGTTCTTC.

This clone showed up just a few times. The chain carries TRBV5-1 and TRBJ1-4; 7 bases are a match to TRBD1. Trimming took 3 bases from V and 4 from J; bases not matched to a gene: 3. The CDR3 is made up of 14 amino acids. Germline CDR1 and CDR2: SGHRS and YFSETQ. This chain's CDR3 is CASSSTGVNEKLFF. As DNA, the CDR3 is TGCGCCAGCAGCTCCACAGGGGTTAATGAAAAACTGTTTTTT. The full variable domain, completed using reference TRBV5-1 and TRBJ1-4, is KAGVTQTPRYLIKTRGQQVTLSCSPISGHRSVSWYQQTPGQGLQFLFEYFSETQRNKGNFPGRFSGRQFSNSRSEMNVSTLELGDSALYLCASSSTGVNEKLFFGSGTQLSVL.

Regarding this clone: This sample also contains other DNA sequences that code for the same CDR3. In DNA form, the CDR3 reads TGTGCCTGGAGTGTACAGGGGCTCGGCGGCTACACCTTC. This encodes CAWSVQGLGGYTF. The V call is TRBV30, the J call TRBJ1-2; 7 bases agree with TRBD1. V was pared by 0 bases and J by 8 bases, with 6 bases of the junction left unmatched. The CDR3 runs to 13 residues. Germline lookup yields CDR1 GTSNPN and CDR2 SVGIG (reference sequence).

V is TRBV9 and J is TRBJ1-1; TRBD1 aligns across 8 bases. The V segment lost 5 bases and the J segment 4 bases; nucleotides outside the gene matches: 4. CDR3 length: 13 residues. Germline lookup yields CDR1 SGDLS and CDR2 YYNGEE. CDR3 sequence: CASSRTGGTEAFF. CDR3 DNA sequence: TGTGCCAGCAGTCGCACAGGGGGCACTGAAGCTTTCTTT.

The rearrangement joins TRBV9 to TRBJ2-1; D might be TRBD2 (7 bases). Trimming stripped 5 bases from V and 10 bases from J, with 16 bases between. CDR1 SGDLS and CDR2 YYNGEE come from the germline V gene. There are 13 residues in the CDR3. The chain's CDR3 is CASSIQGGSEQFF. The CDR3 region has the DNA TGTGCCAGCAGTATACAGGGCGGGAGCGAGCAGTTCTTC.

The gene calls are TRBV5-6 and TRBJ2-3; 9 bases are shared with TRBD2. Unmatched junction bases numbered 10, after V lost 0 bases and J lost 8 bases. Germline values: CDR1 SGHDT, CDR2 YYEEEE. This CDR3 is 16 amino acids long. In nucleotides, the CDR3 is TGTGCCAGCAGCTTGGAGGCGGGGGGGCTCATGGGTACGCAGTATTTT. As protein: CASSLEAGGLMGTQYF.

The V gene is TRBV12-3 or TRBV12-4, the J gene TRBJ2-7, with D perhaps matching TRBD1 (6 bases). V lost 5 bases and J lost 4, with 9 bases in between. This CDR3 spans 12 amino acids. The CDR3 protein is CASSLQGYEQYF. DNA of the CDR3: TGTGCCAGCAGTCTACAGGGTTACGAGCAGTACTTC.

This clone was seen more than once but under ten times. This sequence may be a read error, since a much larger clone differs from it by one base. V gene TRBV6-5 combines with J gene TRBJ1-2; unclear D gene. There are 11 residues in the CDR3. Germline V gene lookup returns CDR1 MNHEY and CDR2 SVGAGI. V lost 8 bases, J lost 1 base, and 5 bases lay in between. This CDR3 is CASGSNYGYTF. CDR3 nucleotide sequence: TGTGCCAGCGGGAGTAACTATGGCTACACCTTC.

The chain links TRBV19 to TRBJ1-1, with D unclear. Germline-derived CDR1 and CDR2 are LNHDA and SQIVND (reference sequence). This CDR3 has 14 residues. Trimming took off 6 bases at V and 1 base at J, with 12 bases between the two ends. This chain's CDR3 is CASRVARENTEAFF. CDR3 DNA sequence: TGTGCCAGTAGAGTTGCGCGAGAGAACACTGAAGCTTTCTTT. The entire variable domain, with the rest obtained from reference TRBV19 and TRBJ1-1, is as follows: DGGITQSPKYLFRKEGQNVTLSCEQNLNHDAMYWYRQDPGQGLRLIYYSQIVNDFQKGDIAEGYSVSREKKESFPLTVTSAQKNPTAFYLCASRVARENTEAFFGQGTRLTVV.

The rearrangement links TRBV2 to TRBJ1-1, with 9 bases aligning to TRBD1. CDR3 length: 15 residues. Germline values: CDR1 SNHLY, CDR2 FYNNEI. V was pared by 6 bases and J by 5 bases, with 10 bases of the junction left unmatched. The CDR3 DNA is TGTGCCAGCAGGGCATGGACAGGGGTTGGGACTGAAGCTTTCTTT. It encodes CASRAWTGVGTEAFF.

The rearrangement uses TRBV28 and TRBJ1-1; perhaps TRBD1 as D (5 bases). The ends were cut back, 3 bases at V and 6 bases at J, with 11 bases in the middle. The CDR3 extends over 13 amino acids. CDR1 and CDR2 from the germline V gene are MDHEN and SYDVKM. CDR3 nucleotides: TGTGCCAGCAGTTTCCGGGGGATCCCTGAAGCTTTCTTT. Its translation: CASSFRGIPEAFF. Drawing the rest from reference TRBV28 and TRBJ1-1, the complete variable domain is DVKVTQSSRYLVKRTGEKVFLECVQDMDHENMFWYRQDPGLGLRLIYFSYDVKMKEKGDIPEGYSVSREKKERFSLILESASTNQTSMYLCASSFRGIPEAFFGQGTRLTVV.

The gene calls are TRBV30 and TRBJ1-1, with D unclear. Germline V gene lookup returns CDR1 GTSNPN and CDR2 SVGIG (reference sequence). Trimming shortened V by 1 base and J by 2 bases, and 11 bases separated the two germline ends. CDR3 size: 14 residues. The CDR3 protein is CAWSALLVNTEAFF. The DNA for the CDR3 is TGTGCCTGGAGTGCTCTTCTAGTTAACACTGAAGCTTTCTTT.

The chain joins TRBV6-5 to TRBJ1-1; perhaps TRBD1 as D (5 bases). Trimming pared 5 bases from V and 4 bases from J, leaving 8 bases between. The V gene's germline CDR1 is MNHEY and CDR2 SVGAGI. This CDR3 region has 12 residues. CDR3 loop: CASSRGSTEAFF. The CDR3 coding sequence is TGTGCCAGCAGTAGGGGTAGCACTGAAGCTTTCTTT.

The DNA of the CDR3 is TGCGCCAGCAGCTTCCGACAGACCTACGAGCAGTACTTC. Amino acid sequence: CASSFRQTYEQYF. The gene calls are TRBV5-1 and TRBJ2-7; D possibly corresponds to TRBD1 (5 bases). The CDR3 consists of 13 residues. Trimming cost V 2 bases and J 2 bases, with 8 bases left between them. Germline assignment: CDR1 SGHRS and CDR2 YFSETQ. The full variable domain, completed using reference TRBV5-1 and TRBJ2-7, is KAGVTQTPRYLIKTRGQQVTLSCSPISGHRSVSWYQQTPGQGLQFLFEYFSETQRNKGNFPGRFSGRQFSNSRSEMNVSTLELGDSALYLCASSFRQTYEQYFGPGTRLTVT.

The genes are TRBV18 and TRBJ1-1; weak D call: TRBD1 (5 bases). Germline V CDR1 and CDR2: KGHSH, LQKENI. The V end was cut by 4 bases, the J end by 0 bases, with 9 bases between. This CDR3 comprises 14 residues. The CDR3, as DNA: TGTGCCAGCTCACGGACAAACGTGAACACTGAAGCTTTCTTT. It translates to CASSRTNVNTEAFF. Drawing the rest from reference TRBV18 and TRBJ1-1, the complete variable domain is NAGVMQNPRHLVRRRGQEARLRCSPMKGHSHVYWYRQLPEEGLKFMVYLQKENIIDESGMPKERFSAEFPKEGPSILRIQQVVRGDSAAYFCASSRTNVNTEAFFGQGTRLTVV.

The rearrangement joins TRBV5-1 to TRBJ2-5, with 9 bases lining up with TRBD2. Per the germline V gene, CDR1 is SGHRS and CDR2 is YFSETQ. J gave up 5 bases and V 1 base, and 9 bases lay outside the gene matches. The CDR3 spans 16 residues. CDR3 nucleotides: TGCGCCAGCAGCTTGAGGGGCGGGGGGGCCCTTGAGACCCAGTACTTC. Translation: CASSLRGGGALETQYF.

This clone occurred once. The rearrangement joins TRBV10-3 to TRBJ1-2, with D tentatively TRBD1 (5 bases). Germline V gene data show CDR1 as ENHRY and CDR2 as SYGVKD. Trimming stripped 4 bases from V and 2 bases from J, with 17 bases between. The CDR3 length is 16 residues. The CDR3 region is CAISAGSGRGNYGYTF. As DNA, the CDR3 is TGTGCCATCAGTGCGGGATCGGGGCGGGGGAACTATGGCTACACCTTC.

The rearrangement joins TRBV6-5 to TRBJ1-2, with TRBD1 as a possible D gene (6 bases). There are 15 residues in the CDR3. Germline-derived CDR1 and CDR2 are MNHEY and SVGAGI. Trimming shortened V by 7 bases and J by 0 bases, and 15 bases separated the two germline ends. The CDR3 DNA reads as TGTGCCAGCATCAGGACAGCATCCTCTAACTATGGCTACACCTTC. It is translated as CASIRTASSNYGYTF.

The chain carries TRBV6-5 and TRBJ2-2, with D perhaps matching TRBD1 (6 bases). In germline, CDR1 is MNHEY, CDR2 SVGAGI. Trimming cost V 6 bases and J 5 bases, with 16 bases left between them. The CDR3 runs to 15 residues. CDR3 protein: CASRTGQRWTGELFF. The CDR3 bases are TGTGCCAGCAGGACGGGACAAAGGTGGACCGGGGAGCTGTTTTTT.

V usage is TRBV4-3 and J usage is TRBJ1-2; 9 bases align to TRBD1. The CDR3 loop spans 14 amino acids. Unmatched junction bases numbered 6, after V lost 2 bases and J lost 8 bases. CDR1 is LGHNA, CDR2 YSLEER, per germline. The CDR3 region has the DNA TGCGCCAGCAGCCAACGGGACAGGGCGGGCGGCTACACCTTC. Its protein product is CASSQRDRAGGYTF.

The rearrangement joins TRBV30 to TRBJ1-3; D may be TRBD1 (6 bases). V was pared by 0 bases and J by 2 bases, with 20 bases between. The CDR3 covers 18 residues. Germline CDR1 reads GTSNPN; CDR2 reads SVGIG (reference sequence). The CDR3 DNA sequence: TGTGCCTGGAGTGTAGGGTCTTTACAGGGTGGAACTGGAAACACCATATATTTT. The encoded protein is CAWSVGSLQGGTGNTIYF.

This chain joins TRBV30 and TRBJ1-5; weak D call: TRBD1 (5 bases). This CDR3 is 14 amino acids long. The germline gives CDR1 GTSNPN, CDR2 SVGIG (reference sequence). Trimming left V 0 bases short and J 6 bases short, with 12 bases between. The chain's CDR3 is CAWSVQGGSQPQHF. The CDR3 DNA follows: TGTGCCTGGAGTGTTCAGGGTGGTAGTCAGCCCCAGCATTTT.